This TCR beta chain was captured by sequencing in a study of blood T cell repertoires in COVID-19. In the study overall: Italy, Spain and the United States were the sources of the convalescent and acute COVID-19 samples.

Repertoires were generated with immunoSEQ multiplex PCR, while TCRdb's copy carries only in-frame clones and drops some. The profile shows just over 50,000 clones, over 75% of them singletons. This sequence was found in a man between 65 and 85 years old with acute or convalescent COVID-19. Material: peripheral blood.

CDR3 sequence: CASSAGSPNTEAFF. The CDR3 region has the DNA TGTGCCAGCAGCGCAGGGTCCCCGAACACTGAAGCTTTCTTT. The chain carries TRBV11-3 and TRBJ1-1, with D perhaps TRBD1 (5 bases). Germline V gives CDR1 SGHNT, CDR2 YENEEA. Trimming took 5 bases from V and 1 from J, leaving 11 bases between them. There are 14 residues in the CDR3.